This T cell receptor beta chain was profiled in a study of T cells after yellow fever vaccination. Study-wide background: The SMART-Seq v4 Ultra Low Input method served to prepare the low-cell-number fractions.

This CDR3 contains 14 residues. V shed 7 bases and J shed 8 bases, with 20 bases lying between them. CDR1 and CDR2 from the germline V gene are SNHLY and FYNNEI. TCRdb independently ran MiXCR on the 5' RACE reads; one entry per CDR3 protein. The sample lists some 560,000 distinct CDR3 sequences, over 15% occurring once. Overall study findings and caveats: Compared with primary, the secondary response was weaker and peaked at day 5, not 15.

This clonotype was seen a few times. The target antigen is unknown. The chain employs TRBV2 and TRBJ1-1, with D tentatively TRBD1 (6 bases). This sequence originates from a man under 40 who received the YFV17D yellow fever vaccine. The sequenced sample was PBMCs, obtained 15 days after the yellow fever booster vaccination. The CDR3 loop reads CASNLERGGGEAFF. The CDR3 DNA is TGTGCCAGCAACCTTGAGAGGGGAGGGGGGGAAGCTTTCTTT. Complete variable domain (other parts from reference TRBV2 and TRBJ1-1): EPEVTQTPSHQVTQMGQEVILRCVPISNHLYFYWYRQILGQKVEFLVSFYNNEISEKSEIFDDQFSVERPDGSNFTLKIRSTKLEDSAMYFCASNLERGGGEAFFGQGTRLTVV.